These 12 T cell receptor beta chains were sequenced from one sample in a study of blood T cells in healthy people across ages. A second PCR of 7 to 11 cycles used a sample-barcoded 5' primer and a J-beta primer mix. TCRdb independently ran MiXCR on the 5' RACE reads; one entry per CDR3 protein. Found here are approximately 1,700,000 distinct CDR3 sequences, 30% to 40% of them singletons; the top ten hold roughly 23%. Source material: blood. The receptors were sampled from a human donor in good health.

CDR3 DNA: TGTGCCAGTGCGGGGATGACAGCGGGAGAGACCCAGTACTTC. The encoded protein is CASAGMTAGETQYF. The V and J genes are TRBV7-9 and TRBJ2-5; D is perhaps TRBD2 (6 bases). CDR1 is SEHNR and CDR2 is FQNEAQ in the germline V gene (reference sequence). CDR3 length equals 14 residues. V was trimmed by 9 bases and J by 4 bases, leaving 18 bases between them.

This clonotype was observed a few times. The V gene is TRBV9, the J gene TRBJ2-3; D remains unclear. CDR3 length: 15 residues. Germline assignment: CDR1 SGDLS and CDR2 YYNGEE. The germline V and J ends were trimmed by 1 base and 3 bases, with 12 bases remaining between them. The chain's CDR3 is CASSVQAGSTDTQYF. CDR3 bases: TGTGCCAGCAGCGTACAAGCTGGGTCAACAGATACGCAGTATTTT.

The J gene is TRBJ1-5, the V gene TRBV7-9; no clear D. The CDR3 spans 11 residues. The V end lost 8 bases, the J end lost 6 bases, and 8 bases lay between the germline ends. Germline CDR1 SEHNR, CDR2 FQNEAQ (reference sequence). The CDR3 sequence is CASGDTQPQHF. The CDR3 DNA reads as TGTGCCAGCGGGGATACTCAGCCCCAGCATTTT.

V and J are TRBV6-6 and TRBJ2-1; 12 positions match TRBD2. The CDR3 totals 16 residues. The V and J ends lost 4 bases and 5 bases, in that order; junction bases with no gene match: 6. CDR1 and CDR2 from the germline V gene are MNHNY and SVGAGI (reference sequence). The CDR3 DNA follows: TGTGCCAGCAGTTCCCCCCGGACTAGCGGGGACAATGAGCAGTTCTTC. Its protein is CASSSPRTSGDNEQFF.

The chain has TRBV6-6 and TRBJ2-3; 11 bases agree with TRBD2. The CDR3 consists of 16 residues. Losses at the gene ends were 2 bases for V and 8 bases for J; bases not matched to a gene: 9. Germline-derived CDR1 and CDR2 are MNHNY and SVGAGI (reference sequence). CDR3 sequence reads: CASSYGLAGGEGTQYF. CDR3 nucleotides: TGTGCCAGCAGTTACGGGCTAGCGGGGGGCGAGGGTACGCAGTATTTT.

This clonotype appeared a few times. The rearrangement joins TRBV7-2 to TRBJ2-7, with 9 bases that match TRBD1. After removal of 5 bases from V and 0 bases from J, the junction contained 20 bases not matched to a gene. Germline CDR1 and CDR2: SGHTA and FQGNSA. CDR3 length: 20 residues. CDR3 region: CASSRSPMTGGSYYSYEQYF. In nucleotides, the CDR3 is TGTGCCAGCAGCCGCTCCCCGATGACAGGGGGATCGTACTACTCCTACGAGCAGTACTTC.

Remarks on this clonotype: This may be a read error, as it is one base from a much larger clone. The chain employs TRBV29-1 and TRBJ2-7, with no clear D. Germline values: CDR1 SQVTM, CDR2 ANQGSEA. The CDR3 runs to 10 residues. V lost 4 bases to trimming and J lost 7 bases, with 8 bases between them. The CDR3 DNA sequence: TGCAGCGTTGTGGGGAATGAGCAGTACTTC. It yields the protein CSVVGNEQYF.

J is TRBJ1-4 and V is TRBV7-9; TRBD1 aligns across 7 bases. The CDR3 covers 14 residues. J was trimmed by 8 bases and V by 0 bases; bases with no gene match: 3. Germline V gene sequence: CDR1 SEHNR, CDR2 FQNEAQ (reference sequence). CDR3 nucleotide sequence: TGTGCCAGCAGCTTAGCTAGCAGGGGGGAAAAACTGTTTTTT. This translates into CASSLASRGEKLFF.

The rearrangement links TRBV7-9 to TRBJ1-1; D is uncertain. V was cut by 5 bases and J by 8 bases, with 12 bases left in between. The CDR3 covers 12 residues. In germline, CDR1 is SEHNR, CDR2 FQNEAQ (reference sequence). This CDR3 reads CASSLVSGEAFF. Here the CDR3 DNA reads TGTGCCAGCAGCCTAGTGTCCGGAGAAGCTTTCTTT. Together with reference TRBV7-9 and TRBJ1-1, the CDR3 gives the full variable domain: DTGVSQNPRHKITKRGQNVTFRCDPISEHNRLYWYRQTLGQGPEFLTYFQNEAQLEKSRLLSDRFSAERPKGSFSTLEIQRTEQGDSAMYLCASSLVSGEAFFGQGTRLTVV.

V is TRBV29-1 and J is TRBJ2-2; the D is unclear. The CDR3 covers 13 residues. V was shortened by 6 bases and J by 5 bases, with 13 bases between the two germline ends. The germline gives CDR1 SQVTM, CDR2 ANQGSEA. In nucleotides, the CDR3 is TGCAGCGTAAAGATCCGCCAGACCGGGGAGCTGTTTTTT. This sequence encodes CSVKIRQTGELFF.

The CDR3 region has the DNA TGCGCCAGCAGCCTCTTAAGGGGACCATCGTCAGATACGCAGTATTTT. This gives the protein CASSLLRGPSSDTQYF. This rearrangement joins TRBV5-1 to TRBJ2-3; D possibly matches TRBD1 or TRBD2 (5 bases each). In germline, CDR1 is SGHRS, CDR2 YFSETQ. The CDR3 has 16 amino acids. Trimming took off 4 bases at V and 4 bases at J, with 19 bases between the two ends.

The chain uses TRBV4-2 and TRBJ2-2; D is possibly TRBD2 (5 bases). The germline V gene encodes CDR1 LGHNA and CDR2 YNFKEQ. The CDR3 has 14 residues. V was shortened by 4 bases and J by 6 bases, with 12 bases between the two germline ends. This CDR3 reads CASSLLLEPGELFF. CDR3 DNA sequence: TGTGCCAGCAGCCTATTACTAGAACCCGGGGAGCTGTTTTTT.